This T cell receptor (beta chain) is from a study of molecular identifiers for immune sequencing clone quantification. About the research overall: In replicates, the authors split RNA from approximately 20,000 or 100,000 naive CD8 cells five ways and sequenced four.

Methods described previously, with TCR primers listed, were used for bulk TCR libraries. Via MiXCR, TCRdb re-called the PCR reads, giving one row per CDR3 protein. This sample carries 300,000 to 400,000 distinct CDR3 sequences, 20% to 25% of them seen once, and the ten largest clones take 0.7% to 0.9%. Whole-study findings and limits: Over 98% of CMV-specific effector molecules, but under 1% of naive ones, were in clones above 20 copies.

As to this clonotype: No antigen is known for it.

For naive CD8 T cells, sorting used the CD8+CD4-CCR7+CD45RA+ phenotype. The CDR3 spans 18 residues. Per the germline V gene, CDR1 is MNHEY and CDR2 is SMNVEV (reference sequence). V lost 5 bases and J lost 9; bases outside the gene matches: 18. This chain connects TRBV27 to TRBJ1-6; 8 bases fit TRBD1. This clonotype originated in a human donor in good health. Some libraries in this study had Jurkat cell RNA spiked in. Sequencing input: naive CD8+ T cells from blood, with Jurkat cell RNA spiked in. As to subset: FACS-sorted CD8+CD4-CCR7+CD45RA+ naive T cells. This CDR3 is CASSGREAGGLVVSPLHF. In DNA form, the CDR3 reads TGTGCCAGCAGTGGTCGGGAGGCAGGGGGCCTTGTCGTTTCACCCCTCCACTTT.